One T cell receptor beta chain is described in this entry. The target antigen is unknown. This entry belongs to a study of T-cell memory formation after mild COVID-19. TCRdb independently ran MiXCR on the 5' RACE reads; one entry per CDR3 protein. The sample lists hundreds of thousands of distinct CDR3 sequences, 13% to 15% occurring once. Findings and caveats of the study: Chiefly within CM and EM were the contracting CD4+ clones; CD8+ ones were within EMRA. Contracting clones, day 15 to 85, had balanced CD4/CD8, and later expanders favored CD4+.

The V gene end was trimmed by 4 bases and the J gene end by 8 bases; junction bases not matched to a gene: 21. This CDR3 has 20 residues. CDR1 and CDR2 (germline): LGHNA, YNFKEQ. The material sequenced was PBMCs or a T cell subset sorted from them (not recorded which). The source of this sequence is a man between 18 and 35 years old who had mild COVID-19 (a few samples of this study predate the infection). Cell type and time point are not known. This rearrangement joins TRBV4-2 to TRBJ2-1; 12 nucleotides agree with TRBD2. The DNA for the CDR3 is TGTGCCAGCAGCCCCCTACTAGCGGGGGGCTCAGGGTACGGGAATGATGAGCAGTTCTTC. Encoded protein: CASSPLLAGGSGYGNDEQFF.